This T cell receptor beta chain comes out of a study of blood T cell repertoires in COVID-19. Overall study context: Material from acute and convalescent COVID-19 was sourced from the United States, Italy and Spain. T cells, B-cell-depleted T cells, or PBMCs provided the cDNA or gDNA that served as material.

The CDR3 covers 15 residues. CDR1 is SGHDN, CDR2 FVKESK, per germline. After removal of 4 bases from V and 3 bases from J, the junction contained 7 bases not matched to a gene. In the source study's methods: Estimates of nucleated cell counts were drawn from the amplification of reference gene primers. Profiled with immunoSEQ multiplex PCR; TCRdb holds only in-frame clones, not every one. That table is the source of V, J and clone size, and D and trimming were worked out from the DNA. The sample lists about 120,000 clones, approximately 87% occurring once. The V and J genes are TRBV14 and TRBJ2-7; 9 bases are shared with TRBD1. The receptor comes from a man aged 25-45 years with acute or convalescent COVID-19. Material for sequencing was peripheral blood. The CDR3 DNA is TGTGCCAGCAGCCGTCCGGGACAGGGTTTCTACGAGCAGTACTTC. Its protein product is CASSRPGQGFYEQYF.